Below, 3 T cell receptor beta chains from the same sample are listed, as sequenced in a study of cytomegalovirus exposure and HLA in healthy donors. Researchers ran the PCR with 60 Vbeta and 13 Jbeta primers. Only in-frame clones appear in the TCRdb table, and some are missing; sequencing was by immunoSEQ multiplex PCR. The profile shows about 190,000 clones, about four fifths of them singletons. Material for sequencing was PBMCs. Receptor source: a woman aged 45-65 years in good health and CMV-seronegative.

The chain recombines TRBV27 with TRBJ1-5; a weak D match, TRBD1 (5 bases). CDR3 size: 14 residues. The germline V gene has CDR1 MNHEY and CDR2 SMNVEV (reference sequence). V was cut by 2 bases and J by 4 bases, with 9 bases left in between. CDR3 bases: TGTGCCAGCAGTTTACTTGGGGGGAATCAGCCCCAGCATTTT. It specifies CASSLLGGNQPQHF.

CDR3: CASSHGQAQQYF. CDR3 nucleotides: TGTGCCAGCAGTCATGGACAGGCTCAGCAGTACTTC. This sequence joins TRBV27 and TRBJ2-7; 7 bases map to TRBD1. CDR3 length: 12 amino acids. The germline V gene has CDR1 MNHEY and CDR2 SMNVEV (reference sequence). After removal of 5 bases from V and 8 bases from J, the junction contained 6 bases not matched to a gene.

This chain joins TRBV6-1 and TRBJ2-3; 10 bases map to TRBD1. V was clipped by 6 bases and J by 5 bases; unmatched bases: 8. Germline V gene sequence: CDR1 MNHNS, CDR2 SASEGT. The CDR3 extends over 15 amino acids. The CDR3 DNA is TGTGCCAGCAGGGAGACAGGGGGCTGGGGAGATACGCAGTATTTT. Translation gives CASRETGGWGDTQYF.